There are a few counts of the clone carrying this T cell receptor beta chain. These data originate in a study of blood T cell repertoires in COVID-19. Method: immunoSEQ multiplex PCR; TCRdb's copy keeps in-frame clones and lacks some. Of under 200,000 clones in the sample, about 88% were seen once. The V gene lost 1 base and the J gene lost 2 bases, with 6 bases spanning the gap. Germline V CDR1 and CDR2: GTSNPN, SVGIG (reference sequence). The CDR3 consists of 13 residues. Sequencing was carried out using peripheral blood. The source of this sequence is a woman in her sixties with COVID-19, enrolled during active disease. J is TRBJ1-5 and V is TRBV30; unclear D gene. The CDR3 DNA reads as TGTGCCTGGAGTGAGCAGGGCAATCAGCCCCAGCATTTT. It codes for CAWSEQGNQPQHF.